At least ten counts were recorded for the clone carrying this TCR beta chain. The TCR library protocol attached unique molecular identifiers to the individual cDNA molecules. TCRdb re-analysed the 5' RACE reads in MiXCR, keeping a single row per CDR3 protein. Among tens of thousands of distinct CDR3 sequences, around 8.5% were seen once, and the ten largest hold less than 25%. This sample was included in a study of early T cells in non-severe SARS-CoV-2 infection. The wider study: The study sequenced bulk RNA from unsorted whole blood, with chains unpaired.

The CDR3 contains 13 residues. Looked up from germline, CDR1 is SQVTM and CDR2 is ANQGSEA. J gave up 5 bases and V 1 base, and 4 bases lay outside the gene matches. The chain joins TRBV29-1 to TRBJ1-1; TRBD1 matches 7 bases. The TCR originated in an adult who was a healthcare worker with PCR-confirmed SARS-CoV-2 infection or an uninfected control (not recorded which). Material: whole blood. CDR3 amino acids: CSVEGQGRTEAFF. For the CDR3, the DNA is TGCAGCGTTGAAGGACAGGGTAGGACTGAAGCTTTCTTT.